A single sample is the source of the 4 T cell receptor beta chains below, sequenced in a study of cytomegalovirus exposure and HLA in healthy donors. Amplification used 60 Vbeta primers and 13 Jbeta primers. The assay was immunoSEQ multiplex PCR, and TCRdb's table has in-frame clones only and misses some. Counted here are roughly 140,000 clones, around three quarters occurring once; the ten biggest clones make up under 7.5%. Source material: PBMCs. These receptors originate from a man aged 35 to 55 in good health and CMV-seropositive.

The V call is TRBV14, the J call TRBJ1-2; D might be TRBD1 (6 bases). There are 13 residues in the CDR3. CDR1 SGHDN and CDR2 FVKESK come from the germline V gene. V dropped 5 bases and J dropped 8 bases, with 15 bases sitting between them. The CDR3 region has the DNA TGTGCCAGCAGCAAGACCCAGGGGTACGGCTACACCTTC. Protein product: CASSKTQGYGYTF.

J is TRBJ2-2 and V is TRBV6-5; no firm D call. Between the trimmed V and J ends, which lost 8 bases and 6 bases, there was a span of 7 bases. The germline gives CDR1 MNHEY, CDR2 SVGAGI. The CDR3 has 11 residues. Here the CDR3 DNA reads TGTGCCAGCGCACAATCCGGGGAGCTGTTTTTT. As protein: CASAQSGELFF.

This clone was seen a few times. The gene calls are TRBV2 and TRBJ2-5; 7 bases fit TRBD2. The CDR3 length is 14 residues. CDR1 and CDR2 from the germline V gene are SNHLY and FYNNEI. The J segment lost 5 bases and the V segment lost 9 bases, leaving 12 bases of the junction unmatched. This chain's CDR3 is CARTTSPGGETQYF. The CDR3, as DNA: TGTGCCAGGACGACTAGCCCCGGAGGGGAGACCCAGTACTTC.

This chain uses TRBV5-6 with TRBJ2-7; D is ambiguous. V gave up 0 bases and J gave up 0 bases, with 10 bases separating them. CDR1 is SGHDT, CDR2 YYEEEE, per germline. The CDR3 loop spans 15 amino acids. The chain's CDR3 is CASSLATDNSYEQYF. In DNA form, the CDR3 reads TGTGCCAGCAGCTTGGCAACCGACAACTCCTACGAGCAGTACTTC.